Following are 5 T cell receptor beta chains from one sample sequenced in a study of graft-versus-host responses after intestinal transplantation. Data came from immunoSEQ multiplex PCR; TCRdb stores just in-frame clones and leaves some out. The sample yields 35,000 to 40,000 clones, around 90% seen once. Intraepithelial and lamina propria lymphocytes were isolated from graft specimens. The specimen comprised ileum tissue, sampled almost 210 days after intestinal transplant. The receptors were sampled from a human patient who received an intestinal transplant, so some T cells may come from the graft donor.

The CDR3: CASSKEASEQFF. The CDR3 region has the DNA TGTGCCAGCAGCAAAGAGGCGAGTGAGCAGTTCTTC. J is TRBJ2-1 and V is TRBV21-1. TRBV21-1 is reported as a pseudogene. CDR3 length: 12 amino acids.

V usage is TRBV9 and J usage is TRBJ2-5; the D gene could be TRBD1 or TRBD2 (5 bases each). The CDR3 is 14 residues long. V gave up 0 bases and J gave up 5 bases, with 11 bases separating them. Germline values: CDR1 SGDLS, CDR2 YYNGEE. CDR3 in amino acids: CASSVVHWGETQYF. The CDR3 nucleotides read TGTGCCAGCAGCGTAGTACACTGGGGGGAGACCCAGTACTTC.

The chain employs TRBV19 and TRBJ1-1, with D tentatively TRBD1 (5 bases). Germline CDR1 reads LNHDA; CDR2 reads SQIVND (reference sequence). Trimming stripped 3 bases from V and 5 bases from J, with 7 bases between. The CDR3 is made up of 12 amino acids. CDR3 residues: CASSIQGTEAFF. The CDR3 DNA reads as TGTGCCAGTAGTATCCAGGGAACTGAAGCTTTCTTT.

The table lists this clone with a few counts. This chain uses TRBV6-6 with TRBJ1-6, with no clear D. The CDR3 runs 14 residues. Trimming took off 6 bases at V and 6 bases at J, with 12 bases between the two ends. Germline V gene sequence: CDR1 MNHNY, CDR2 SVGAGI (reference sequence). CDR3 coding DNA: TGTGCCAGCAGCCATACACAAGCTAATTCACCCCTCCACTTT. Amino acids: CASSHTQANSPLHF.

As concerns this clone: Within the sample, other DNA sequences also encode this same CDR3. The V and J genes are TRBV9 and TRBJ1-1; unclear D gene. CDR1 SGDLS and CDR2 YYNGEE come from the germline V gene. This CDR3 comprises 14 residues. Trimming shortened V by 0 bases and J by 0 bases, and 6 bases separated the two germline ends. CDR3 protein: CASSVDGMNTEAFF. CDR3 sequence (DNA): TGTGCCAGCAGCGTAGACGGGATGAACACTGAAGCTTTCTTT.